These 15 T cell receptor beta chains came from one sample sequenced in a study of T cell responses to AZD1222 COVID-19 vaccine (dated by TCRdb to the early 2020s). Explained via the paper, the time point label denotes: about 28 days (+/-7) after the second vaccine dose. Library method: the immunoSEQ multiplex PCR assay. Imported from immuneACCESS, the table was reduced by TCRdb to in-frame sequences with V and J called. These copies leave out some clones; in studies compared against another copy, an unresolved V gene accounts for under half, and the cause of the remainder is not known. The table for this sample lists about 120,000 clones; approximately 94% of them were counted only once. About 5% of the sample goes to the ten largest clones. The source was peripheral blood, collected 28 days after the second AZD1222 dose. Source of these receptors: an adult who received the AZD1222 COVID-19 vaccine.

CDR3 amino acids: CASSSLGAGVGNEQFF. CDR3 bases: TGTGCCAGCAGTTCCCTCGGAGCGGGAGTAGGGAATGAGCAGTTCTTC. The rearrangement uses TRBV6-2 or TRBV6-3 and TRBJ2-1; TRBD2 aligns across 8 bases. CDR3 size: 16 residues. Germline-derived CDR1 and CDR2 are MNHEY and SVGEGT. V lost 4 bases to trimming and J lost 7 bases; unmatched junction nucleotides: 12.

The J gene is TRBJ1-5, the V gene TRBV7-8; 7 nucleotides agree with TRBD1. This CDR3 is 15 amino acids long. The germline gives CDR1 SGHVS, CDR2 FQNEAQ. Trimming at V came to 3 bases and at J to 2 bases, leaving 4 bases not matched to a gene. CDR3 amino acids: CASSFYDRGNQPQHF. CDR3 coding DNA: TGTGCCAGCAGCTTTTATGACAGGGGCAATCAGCCCCAGCATTTT.

V is TRBV7-9 and J is TRBJ1-3; D gene unclear. V shed 4 bases and J shed 4 bases, with 11 bases lying between them. Germline loops: CDR1 SEHNR, CDR2 FQNEAQ (reference sequence). There are 14 residues in the CDR3. The CDR3 bases are TGTGCCAGCAGCTCGGGAGTGCGCGGAAACACCATATATTTT. As protein: CASSSGVRGNTIYF.

In DNA, the CDR3 is TGTGCCAGCAGTGAAACGGGCTACTATGGCTACACCTTC. It is translated as CASSETGYYGYTF. The chain recombines TRBV25-1 with TRBJ1-2; D is unresolved. V dropped 2 bases and J dropped 3 bases, with 7 bases sitting between them. This CDR3 comprises 13 residues. Germline CDR1 MGHDK, CDR2 SYGVNS.

This chain uses TRBV10-3 with TRBJ1-1; tentative D call: TRBD1 (5 bases). Trimming took 6 bases from V and 0 from J, leaving 14 bases between them. The CDR3 is 15 amino acids. From germline, CDR1 is ENHRY and CDR2 SYGVKD. CDR3 region: CAISRDGTMNTEAFF. The CDR3 nucleotides are TGTGCCATCAGCCGGGACGGTACTATGAACACTGAAGCTTTCTTT.

This sequence joins TRBV7-9 and TRBJ2-1; 10 bases map to TRBD2. CDR3 length equals 16 residues. The junction had 6 bases not matched to a gene; V was cut back by 4 bases and J by 3 bases. CDR1 is SEHNR, CDR2 FQNEAQ, per germline (reference sequence). The CDR3 DNA is TGTGCCAGCAGCTCACCGGGACTAGCGAACTACAATGAGCAGTTCTTC. It yields the protein CASSSPGLANYNEQFF.

V and J are TRBV9 and TRBJ2-2; D perhaps matches TRBD2 (5 bases). Germline V gene data show CDR1 as SGDLS and CDR2 as YYNGEE. Trimming cost V 0 bases and J 8 bases, with 23 bases left between them. The CDR3 runs 18 residues. The CDR3 spells CASSVAVQSGSSSGELFF. The CDR3 region has the DNA TGTGCCAGCAGCGTAGCTGTCCAGTCGGGATCTAGTTCTGGGGAGCTGTTTTTT.

The chain's CDR3 is CASSEAQGIDEKLFF. In DNA form, the CDR3 reads TGTGCCAGCAGTGAAGCGCAGGGGATCGATGAAAAACTGTTTTTT. The chain uses TRBV6-1 and TRBJ1-4; a possible D gene is TRBD1 (6 bases). This CDR3 spans 15 amino acids. Germline V gene lookup returns CDR1 MNHNS and CDR2 SASEGT. The V end lost 0 bases, the J end lost 6 bases, and 11 bases lay between the germline ends.

The CDR3 DNA reads as TGCGCCAGCAGCGAGACAGGGGACGGCTACACCTTC. Translation: CASSETGDGYTF. The chain employs TRBV5-1 and TRBJ1-2; 8 bases align to TRBD1. Germline-derived CDR1 and CDR2 are SGHRS and YFSETQ. J was trimmed by 8 bases and V by 4 bases; bases with no gene match: 4. The CDR3 sequence is 12 residues long.

The chain has TRBV4-3 and TRBJ2-7, with D perhaps being TRBD1 or TRBD2 (5 bases each). The V end lost 3 bases, the J end lost 2 bases, and 14 bases lay between the germline ends. The CDR3 runs to 15 residues. The germline V gene has CDR1 LGHNA and CDR2 YSLEER. The CDR3 DNA is TGCGCCAGCAGCCAGACTACAGGACGGACCTACGAGCAGTACTTC. This codes for CASSQTTGRTYEQYF.

The count of this clone is one. One junction end does not reproduce the germline sequence, and a read error may be involved. V usage is TRBV7-7 and J usage is TRBJ1-4; tentative D call: TRBD1 (5 bases). Per germline, CDR1 SSHAT and CDR2 FNYEAQ (reference sequence). This CDR3 is built from 13 residues. The CDR3 sequence is CASSLTVNEKLFF. The CDR3 DNA follows: TGTGCTAGCAGCTTGACAGTTAATGAAAAACTGTTTTTT.

This chain connects TRBV2 to TRBJ1-2, with 8 bases identical to TRBD1. Trimming removed 7 bases from V and 7 bases from J; junction bases left unmatched: 11. Germline assignment: CDR1 SNHLY and CDR2 FYNNEI. The CDR3 spans 14 residues. Here the CDR3 DNA reads TGTGCCAGCATCCTACCGCGGGACAGGAGTGGCTACACCTTC. Translated, it gives CASILPRDRSGYTF. The variable domain in full, with the rest retrieved from reference TRBV2 and TRBJ1-2, is EPEVTQTPSHQVTQMGQEVILRCVPISNHLYFYWYRQILGQKVEFLVSFYNNEISEKSEIFDDQFSVERPDGSNFTLKIRSTKLEDSAMYFCASILPRDRSGYTFGSGTRLTVV.

V and J are TRBV6-5 and TRBJ1-1; D call uncertain. Looked up from germline, CDR1 is MNHEY and CDR2 is SVGAGI. V was pared by 6 bases and J by 5 bases, with 16 bases between. The CDR3 is 14 amino acids. The chain's CDR3 is CASRDRGTGTEAFF. CDR3 coding DNA: TGTGCCAGCAGAGACCGAGGCACGGGGACTGAAGCTTTCTTT.

The chain couples TRBV5-4 to TRBJ2-1; TRBD1 agrees at 7 bases. This CDR3 has 17 amino acids. The germline V gene has CDR1 SGHNT and CDR2 YYREEE (reference sequence). V lost 5 bases, J lost 5 bases, and 16 bases stayed unmatched. The CDR3 region has the DNA TGTGCCAGCAGGAATAAGCTACAGGGGCGGTTACACAATGAGCAGTTCTTC. Its translation is CASRNKLQGRLHNEQFF. Full variable domain (missing parts from reference TRBV5-4 and TRBJ2-1): ETGVTQSPTHLIKTRGQQVTLRCSSQSGHNTVSWYQQALGQGPQFIFQYYREEENGRGNFPPRFSGLQFPNYSSELNVNALELDDSALYLCASRNKLQGRLHNEQFFGPGTRLTVL.

This chain's CDR3 is CASSLGRPRNGNTIYF. DNA for the CDR3: TGTGCCAGCTCACTTGGACGGCCGCGAAACGGAAACACCATATATTTT. V gene TRBV18 combines with J gene TRBJ1-3, with D unclear. The germline V gene has CDR1 KGHSH and CDR2 LQKENI. Trimming took off 4 bases at V and 4 bases at J, with 17 bases between the two ends. The CDR3 contains 16 residues. Based on the CDR3 plus reference TRBV18 and TRBJ1-3, the full variable domain is NAGVMQNPRHLVRRRGQEARLRCSPMKGHSHVYWYRQLPEEGLKFMVYLQKENIIDESGMPKERFSAEFPKEGPSILRIQQVVRGDSAAYFCASSLGRPRNGNTIYFGEGSWLTVV.